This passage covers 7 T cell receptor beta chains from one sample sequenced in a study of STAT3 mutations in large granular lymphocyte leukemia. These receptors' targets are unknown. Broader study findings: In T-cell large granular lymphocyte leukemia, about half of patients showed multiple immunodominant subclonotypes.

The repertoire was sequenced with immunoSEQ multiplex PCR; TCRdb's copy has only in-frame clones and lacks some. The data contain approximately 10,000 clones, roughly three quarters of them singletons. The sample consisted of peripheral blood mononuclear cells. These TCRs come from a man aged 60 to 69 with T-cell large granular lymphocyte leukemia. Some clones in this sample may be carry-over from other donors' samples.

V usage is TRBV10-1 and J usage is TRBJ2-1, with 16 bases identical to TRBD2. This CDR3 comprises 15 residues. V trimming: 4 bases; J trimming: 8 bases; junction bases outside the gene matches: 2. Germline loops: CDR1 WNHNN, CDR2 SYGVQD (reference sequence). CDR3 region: CASSVGTSGRDEQFF. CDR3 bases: TGCGCCAGCAGTGTGGGGACTAGCGGGAGGGATGAGCAGTTCTTC.

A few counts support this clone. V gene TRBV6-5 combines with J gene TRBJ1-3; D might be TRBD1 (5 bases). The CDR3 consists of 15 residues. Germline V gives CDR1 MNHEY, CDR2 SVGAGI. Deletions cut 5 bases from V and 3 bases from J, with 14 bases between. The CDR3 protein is CASSPPVGGGNTIYF. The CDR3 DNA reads TGTGCCAGCAGTCCTCCGGTCGGGGGTGGAAACACCATATATTTT.

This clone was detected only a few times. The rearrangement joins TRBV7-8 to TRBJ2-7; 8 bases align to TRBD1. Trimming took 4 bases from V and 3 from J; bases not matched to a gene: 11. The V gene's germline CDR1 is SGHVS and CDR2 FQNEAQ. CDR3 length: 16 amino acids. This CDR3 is CASSSRIGQGIYEQYF. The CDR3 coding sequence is TGTGCCAGCAGCTCTAGGATTGGACAGGGTATCTACGAGCAGTACTTC.

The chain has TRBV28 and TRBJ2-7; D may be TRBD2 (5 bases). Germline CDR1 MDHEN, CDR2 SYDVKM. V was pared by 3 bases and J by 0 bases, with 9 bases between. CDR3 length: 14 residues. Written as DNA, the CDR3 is TGTGCCAGCAGTTTGCCGGGGAGCTCCTACGAGCAGTACTTC. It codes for CASSLPGSSYEQYF.

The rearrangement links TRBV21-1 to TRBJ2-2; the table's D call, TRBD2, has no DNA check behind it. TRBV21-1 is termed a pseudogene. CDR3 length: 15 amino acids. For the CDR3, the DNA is TGTGCCAGCAGCAAACTAGCGGGGTACACCGGGGAGCTGTTTTTT. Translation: CASSKLAGYTGELFF.

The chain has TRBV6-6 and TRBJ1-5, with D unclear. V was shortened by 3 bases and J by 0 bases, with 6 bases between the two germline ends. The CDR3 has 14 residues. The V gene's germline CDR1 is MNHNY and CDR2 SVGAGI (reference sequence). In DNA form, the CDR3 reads TGTGCCAGCAGTTATGGCCCTAGCAATCAGCCCCAGCATTTT. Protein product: CASSYGPSNQPQHF.

The CDR3 coding sequence is TGTGCCAGCAGCCAAGCCGTCCGTACCGGGGAGCTGTTTTTT. It specifies CASSQAVRTGELFF. The chain employs TRBV14 and TRBJ2-2; no clear D. The CDR3 runs 14 residues. The germline V gene has CDR1 SGHDN and CDR2 FVKESK. Deletions cut 1 base from V and 5 bases from J, with 8 bases between.